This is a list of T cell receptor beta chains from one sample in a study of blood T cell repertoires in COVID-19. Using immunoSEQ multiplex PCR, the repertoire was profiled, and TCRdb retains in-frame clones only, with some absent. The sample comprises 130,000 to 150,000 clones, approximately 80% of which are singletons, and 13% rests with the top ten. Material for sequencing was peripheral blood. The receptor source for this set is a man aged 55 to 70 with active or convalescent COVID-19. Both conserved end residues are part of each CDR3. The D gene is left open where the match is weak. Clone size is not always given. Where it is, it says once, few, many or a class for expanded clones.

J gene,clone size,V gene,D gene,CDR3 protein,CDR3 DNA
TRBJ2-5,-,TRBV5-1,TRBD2,CASSPPGTSGQETQYF,TGCGCCAGCAGCCCGCCCGGGACTAGCGGCCAAGAGACCCAGTACTTC
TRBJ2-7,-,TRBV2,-,CACSEDGGCSGYEQYF,TGTGCCTGCAGTGAAGACGGTGGGTGTAGCGGATACGAGCAGTACTTC
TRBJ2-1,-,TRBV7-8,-,CASSPRSPNEQFF,TGTGCCAGCAGCCCCCGGAGTCCGAATGAGCAGTTCTTC
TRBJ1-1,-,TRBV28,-,CASSLQGSTEAFF,TGTGCCAGCAGTTTACAGGGGAGCACTGAAGCTTTCTTT
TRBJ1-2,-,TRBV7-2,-,CASSLIRAGGYTF,TGTGCCAGCAGCTTAATCAGGGCAGGTGGCTACACCTTC
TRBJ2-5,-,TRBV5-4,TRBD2,CASTLTSGMGETQYF,TGTGCCAGCACCCTGACTAGCGGGATGGGGGAGACCCAGTACTTC
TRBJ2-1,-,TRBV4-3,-,CASSQDLGLSLYNEQFF,TGCGCCAGCAGCCAAGATTTGGGACTCAGCCTATACAATGAGCAGTTCTTC
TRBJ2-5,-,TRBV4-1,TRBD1,CASSQDRYRGQETQYF,TGCGCCAGCAGCCAAGATCGGTACAGGGGGCAGGAGACCCAGTACTTC
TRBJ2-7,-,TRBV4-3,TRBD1,CASSQDPRTGSYEQYF,TGCGCCAGCAGCCAAGATCCCCGGACAGGATCCTACGAGCAGTACTTC
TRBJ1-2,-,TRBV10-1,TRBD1,CASSSDRGENYGYTF,TGCGCCAGCAGTAGCGACAGGGGAGAGAACTATGGCTACACCTTC
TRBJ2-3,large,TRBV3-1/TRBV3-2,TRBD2,CASSQAPAGPGRPSDTQYF,TGTGCCAGCAGCCAAGCCCCGGCGGGACCCGGGAGGCCGAGCGATACGCAGTATTTT
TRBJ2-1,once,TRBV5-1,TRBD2,CASSRREGRDEQFF,TGCGCCAGCAGCCGGAGGGAGGGCCGAGATGAGCAGTTCTTC
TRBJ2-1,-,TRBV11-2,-,CASSHGQSSYNEQFF,TGTGCCAGCAGCCACGGACAGAGCTCCTACAATGAGCAGTTCTTC
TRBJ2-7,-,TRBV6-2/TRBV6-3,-,CASSYGQSSYEQYF,TGTGCCAGCAGTTACGGACAGAGCTCCTACGAGCAGTACTTC
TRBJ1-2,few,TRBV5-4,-,CASSFRGYYGYTF,TGTGCCAGCAGCTTTCGGGGATACTATGGCTACACCTTC
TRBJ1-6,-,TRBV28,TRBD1,CASSSFRDRGGNSPLHF,TGTGCCAGCAGTTCATTCCGGGACAGGGGCGGTAATTCACCCCTCCACTTT
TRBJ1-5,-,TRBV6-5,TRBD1,CASSPDRGVQPQHF,TGTGCCAGCAGCCCGGACAGGGGAGTCCAGCCCCAGCATTTT
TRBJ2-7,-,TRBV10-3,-,CAISARGPSYEQYF,TGTGCCATCAGTGCCAGGGGACCCAGCTACGAGCAGTACTTC
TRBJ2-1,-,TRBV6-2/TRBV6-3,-,CASSYRDNNEQFF,TGTGCCAGCAGTTACAGGGACAACAATGAGCAGTTCTTC
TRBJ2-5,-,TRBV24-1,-,CATSDPRLPGTQYF,TGTGCCACCAGTGACCCTCGACTACCTGGGACCCAGTACTTC
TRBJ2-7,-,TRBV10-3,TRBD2,CAISVWREGRSYEQYF,TGTGCCATCAGTGTTTGGCGGGAGGGCCGCTCCTACGAGCAGTACTTC
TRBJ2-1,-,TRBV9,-,CASGWSLSEQFF,TGTGCCAGCGGATGGAGTTTGAGTGAGCAGTTCTTC
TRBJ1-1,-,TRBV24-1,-,CATRLGGATEAFF,TGTGCCACCAGGCTCGGGGGGGCGACTGAAGCTTTCTTT
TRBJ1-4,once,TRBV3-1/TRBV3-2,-,CASSQLGSSLNEKLFF,TGTGCCAGCAGCCAGCTTGGGAGCTCCCTCAATGAAAAACTGTTTTTT
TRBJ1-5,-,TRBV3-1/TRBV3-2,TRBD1,CASSQGPTGWQPQHF,TGTGCCAGCAGCCAAGGACCGACAGGGTGGCAGCCCCAGCATTTT
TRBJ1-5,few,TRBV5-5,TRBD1,CASSWLDRGANQPQHF,TGTGCCAGCAGCTGGCTGGACAGGGGTGCCAATCAGCCCCAGCATTTT
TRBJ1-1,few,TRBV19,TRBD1,CASSTRLGTGGMNTEAFF,TGTGCCAGTAGTACTAGACTGGGGACAGGGGGTATGAACACTGAAGCTTTCTTT
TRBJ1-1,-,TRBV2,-,CASRGTSNTEAFF,TGTGCCAGCAGGGGGACATCGAACACTGAAGCTTTCTTT
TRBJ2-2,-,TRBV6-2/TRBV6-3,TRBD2,CASSLRPPGGANTGELFF,TGTGCCAGCAGCCTCCGCCCTCCCGGGGGGGCGAACACCGGGGAGCTGTTTTTT
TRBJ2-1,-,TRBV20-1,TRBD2,CSASGAGLAGGPKQFF,TGCAGTGCTAGTGGCGCTGGACTAGCGGGAGGGCCCAAGCAGTTCTTC
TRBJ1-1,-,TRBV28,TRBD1,CASSRQGAGNTEAFF,TGTGCCAGCAGTAGACAGGGGGCAGGGAACACTGAAGCTTTCTTT
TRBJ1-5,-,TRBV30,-,CAWSPRVDQPQHF,TGTGCCTGGAGCCCGCGGGTGGATCAGCCCCAGCATTTT
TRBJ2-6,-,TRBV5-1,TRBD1,CASSSGTGRGAGANVLTF,TGCGCCAGCAGCTCCGGGACAGGGAGGGGCGCTGGGGCCAACGTCCTGACTTTC
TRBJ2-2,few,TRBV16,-,CASSQGPGELFF,TGTGCCAGCAGCCAAGGGCCCGGGGAGCTGTTTTTT
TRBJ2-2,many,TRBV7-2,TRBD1,CASSSWTGALNTGELFF,TGTGCCAGCAGCTCCTGGACAGGGGCCCTGAACACCGGGGAGCTGTTTTTT
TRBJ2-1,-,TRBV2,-,CASSRDGASYNEQFF,TGTGCCAGCAGCAGGGATGGAGCCTCCTACAATGAGCAGTTCTTC
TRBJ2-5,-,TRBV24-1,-,CATSDGQPLEETQYF,TGTGCCACCAGTGACGGACAGCCACTCGAGGAGACCCAGTACTTC
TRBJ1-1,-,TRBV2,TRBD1,CASRTDRGPTEAFF,TGTGCCAGCAGGACGGACAGGGGACCCACTGAAGCTTTCTTT
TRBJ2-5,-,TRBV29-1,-,CSVEEGGSGETQYF,TGCAGCGTTGAAGAAGGTGGGAGTGGAGAGACCCAGTACTTC
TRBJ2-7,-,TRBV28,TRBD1,CASILGTGEGGEQYF,TGTGCCAGCATCCTAGGGACAGGCGAAGGGGGGGAGCAGTACTTC
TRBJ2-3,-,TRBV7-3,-,CAFEVEGTQYF,TGTGCCTTTGAAGTGGAGGGTACGCAGTATTTT
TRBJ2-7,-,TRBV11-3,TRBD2,CASSTGRGYEQYF,TGTGCCAGCAGCACCGGGAGGGGCTACGAGCAGTACTTC
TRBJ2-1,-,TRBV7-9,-,CASSLDLRGEQFF,TGTGCCAGCAGCTTAGACTTACGAGGTGAGCAGTTCTTC
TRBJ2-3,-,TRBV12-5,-,CASGRGSSTDTQYF,TGTGCTAGTGGTAGAGGATCTAGCACAGATACGCAGTATTTT
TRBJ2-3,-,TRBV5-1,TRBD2,CASSSNSGSSADTQYF,TGCGCCAGCAGTTCGAATAGCGGGAGCTCAGCAGATACGCAGTATTTT
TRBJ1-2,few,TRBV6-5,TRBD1,CASDHRGGYGYTF,TGTGCCAGCGATCACAGGGGCGGCTATGGCTACACCTTC
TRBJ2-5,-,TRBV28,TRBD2,CASSFSREGRETQYF,TGTGCCAGCAGTTTCTCCCGGGAGGGCCGGGAGACCCAGTACTTC
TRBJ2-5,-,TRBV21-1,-,CAPKTGQTQETQYF,TGTGCCCCAAAAACGGGACAAACACAAGAGACCCAGTACTTC
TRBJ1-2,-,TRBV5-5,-,CASSLESGAVGYGYTF,TGTGCCAGCAGCTTGGAGTCAGGGGCCGTCGGCTATGGCTACACCTTC
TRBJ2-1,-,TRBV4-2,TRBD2,CASSQSTSGGNNEQFF,TGTGCCAGCAGCCAGTCGACTAGCGGGGGAAACAATGAGCAGTTCTTC
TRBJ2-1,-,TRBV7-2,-,CASSLAAYNEQFF,TGTGCCAGCAGCTTGGCTGCCTACAATGAGCAGTTCTTC
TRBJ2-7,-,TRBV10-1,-,CASPERPTYEQYF,TGCGCCAGCCCCGAGCGACCGACCTACGAGCAGTACTTC
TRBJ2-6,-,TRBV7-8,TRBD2,CASSLNMRSGRESGANVLTF,TGTGCCAGCAGCTTAAATATGCGGAGCGGGAGGGAATCTGGGGCCAACGTCCTGACTTTC
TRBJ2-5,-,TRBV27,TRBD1,CASSEAGQGQETQYF,TGTGCCAGCAGCGAGGCGGGACAGGGACAAGAGACCCAGTACTTC
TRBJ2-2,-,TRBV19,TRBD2,CASSILGGSAGELFF,TGTGCCAGTAGTATTTTGGGCGGGAGCGCCGGGGAGCTGTTTTTT
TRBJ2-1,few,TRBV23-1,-,CASSQRAGLYNEQFF,TGCGCCAGCAGTCAACGAGCCGGACTCTACAATGAGCAGTTCTTC
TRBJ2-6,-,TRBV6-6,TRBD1,CASSPLGQGTTGANVLTF,TGTGCCAGCAGTCCCCTCGGACAGGGAACCACTGGGGCCAACGTCCTGACTTTC
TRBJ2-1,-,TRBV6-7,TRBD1,CAGTFDRDNEQFF,TGTGCCGGAACTTTCGACAGGGACAATGAGCAGTTCTTC
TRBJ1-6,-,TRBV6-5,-,CASKEESYNSPLHF,TGTGCCAGCAAAGAGGAATCTTATAATTCACCCCTCCACTTT
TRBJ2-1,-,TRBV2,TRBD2,CASRILAGYTNEQFF,TGTGCCAGCAGGATTCTAGCGGGGTATACGAATGAGCAGTTCTTC